This T cell receptor beta chain was captured in a study of control samples from healthy donors and cancer patients. Generated by immunoSEQ multiplex PCR, the TCRdb table keeps only in-frame clones and is missing some. In the table there are approximately 92,000 clones, more than 85% of which are singletons. The sample was blood. The receptor was derived from a woman aged 25-40 years in good health.

The CDR3 spells CSVVGRDSYNEQFF. CDR3 DNA: TGCAGCGTTGTGGGCAGGGACTCCTACAATGAGCAGTTCTTC. The chain employs TRBV29-1 and TRBJ2-1, with D possibly matching TRBD1 (5 bases). From germline, CDR1 is SQVTM and CDR2 ANQGSEA. The CDR3 covers 14 residues. Trimming shortened V by 4 bases and J by 0 bases, and 10 bases separated the two germline ends.